This passage covers 27 T cell receptor beta chains from one sample sequenced in a study of T cell clonality in common variable immunodeficiency. Antigens for these TCRs are unknown. Some clones are missing from TCRdb's copy, which holds only in-frame ones; the method was immunoSEQ multiplex PCR. Singletons are absent from the sample, which has about 21,000 clones. General observations from the study: In common variable immunodeficiency, TCR beta chains reportedly carried fewer deletions and N-nucleotide insertions.

Material: peripheral blood mononuclear cells. These receptors all come from a human donor with common variable immunodeficiency.

Ten or more counts support this clone. Read data end 3 residues before the CDR3 end; the end is taken from the germline J gene. The V gene is TRBV28, the J gene TRBJ1-2; TRBD1 matches at 8 bases. Per germline, CDR1 MDHEN and CDR2 SYDVKM. The V and J ends lost 6 bases and 4 bases, in that order; junction bases with no gene match: 7. The CDR3 has 14 residues. Incomplete CDR3 DNA: TGTGCCAGCAGCCGTGGACAGGGCACCTATGGC. Residues: CASSRGQGTYG. The full CDR3 protein reads CASSRGQGTYGYTF.

The table lists this clone with many counts. Read data end 3 residues before the CDR3 end; the end is taken from the germline J gene. This chain links TRBV29-1 with TRBJ2-1, with D tentatively TRBD2 (6 bases). Per germline, CDR1 SQVTM and CDR2 ANQGSEA. With 4 bases removed from V and 2 bases from J, the gap between germline ends came to 12 bases. This CDR3 contains 14 residues. The covered CDR3 bases are TGCAGCGTTGTATTTTCGGGGGCCTACAATGAG. It translates to CSVVFSGAYNE. The entire CDR3 is CSVVFSGAYNEQFF.

This clone was recorded many times. The DNA ends 3 residues before the CDR3 does, and the rest of the CDR3 is filled in from the germline J gene. This chain connects TRBV20-1 to TRBJ2-3; 10 nucleotides align to TRBD2. Germline V gene data show CDR1 as DFQATT and CDR2 as SNEGSKA (reference sequence). The CDR3 loop spans 18 amino acids. Trimming took 1 base from V and 0 from J; bases not matched to a gene: 10. CDR3 in amino acids: CSARGIAGGRASTDTQYF. CDR3 DNA (partial): TGCAGTGCTAGAGGAATAGCGGGGGGACGAGCTAGCACAGATACG.

This clone was observed a handful of times. The read ends 3 residues shy of where the CDR3 ends; the end is completed using the germline J gene. The sample carries other DNA sequences with the same CDR3. The chain joins TRBV30 to TRBJ2-7, with D possibly matching TRBD1 (6 bases). The CDR3 has 12 residues. V gave up 8 bases and J gave up 6 bases, with 17 bases separating them. Per the germline V gene, CDR1 is GTSNPN and CDR2 is SVGIG (reference sequence). Partial CDR3 DNA: TGTGCCGGGGGCAGGGACGGTTCCGAG. Translation: CAGGRDGSE. The entire CDR3 protein reads CAGGRDGSEQYF.

This clone was detected many times. The read terminates 3 residues before the CDR3 end, so the remaining end is supplied by the germline J gene. The chain carries TRBV6-2 or TRBV6-3 and TRBJ1-2; 7 bases are a match to TRBD1. Germline assignment: CDR1 MNHEY and CDR2 SVGEGT. This CDR3 contains 14 residues. Germline trimming cut 6 bases from V and 4 bases from J; bases unmatched to any gene: 8. CDR3 sequence: CASSYRGRGYGYTF. Partial CDR3 DNA: TGTGCCAGCAGCTACAGGGGAAGGGGCTATGGC.

This clone appeared many times. The CDR3 end lies 3 residues beyond the end of the read and is filled in from the germline J gene. The genes are TRBV19 and TRBJ1-2, with TRBD1 as a possible D gene (6 bases). The germline gives CDR1 LNHDA, CDR2 SQIVND (reference sequence). This CDR3 comprises 14 residues. CDR3 loop: CASSERPNREGYTF. The DNA read from the CDR3 is TGTGCCAGTAGTGAACGACCCAACAGGGAAGGT.

This clone was seen at least ten times. Read coverage stops 3 residues before the CDR3 terminus; the germline J gene supplies the remainder. This chain joins TRBV7-9 and TRBJ2-4; D tentatively fits TRBD1 or TRBD2 (5 bases each). Looked up from germline, CDR1 is SEHNR and CDR2 is FQNEAQ (reference sequence). V lost 8 bases and J lost 3, with 11 bases in between. This CDR3 contains 13 residues. The CDR3 loop is CASRGEFKNIQYF. The CDR3 bases that were read are TGTGCCAGCCGAGGGGAATTCAAAAACATT.

This clone has ten or more counts. The read terminates 3 residues before the CDR3 end, so the remaining end is supplied by the germline J gene. The genes are TRBV20-1 and TRBJ2-5; 11 bases are a match to TRBD2. Germline V gene sequence: CDR1 DFQATT, CDR2 SNEGSKA (reference sequence). The CDR3 has 15 amino acids. V lost 4 bases and J lost 0; bases outside the gene matches: 4. The CDR3 sequence is CSAKTLAGDQETQYF. The covered CDR3 bases are TGCAGTGCTAAGACACTAGCGGGGGACCAAGAGACC.

Details on this clone: From the germline J gene comes the end of the CDR3, since the read stops 3 residues before it. V is TRBV11-2 and J is TRBJ1-3, with D possibly being TRBD1 (6 bases). CDR3 length: 13 residues. The germline gives CDR1 SGHAT, CDR2 FQNNGV. Trimming removed 4 bases from V and 8 bases from J, with 12 bases in between. The CDR3 bases that were read are TGTGCCAGCAGCTCCTACAGGGTAGACACC. It specifies CASSSYRVDT. The full CDR3 protein reads CASSSYRVDTIYF.

This clone was seen ten or more times. The read comes to an end 3 residues before the CDR3 does, leaving the germline J gene to fill in the end. The chain couples TRBV7-9 to TRBJ1-4; tentative D call: TRBD1 (5 bases). Trimming pared 5 bases from V and 8 bases from J, leaving 18 bases between. The length of the CDR3 is 15 residues. CDR1 is SEHNR and CDR2 is FQNEAQ in the germline V gene (reference sequence). The CDR3 DNA, read in part, is TGTGCCAGCAGCATAGGCAGGGTCGAGGAAGAAAAA. This encodes CASSIGRVEEEK. The whole CDR3 reads CASSIGRVEEEKLFF.

This clone was picked up a small number of times. The read is 3 residues too short to cover the CDR3 end, so that end is filled in from the germline J gene. The V call is TRBV20-1, the J call TRBJ1-6; 7 bases map to TRBD1. The germline CDR1 and CDR2 sequences are DFQATT and SNEGSKA (reference sequence). The CDR3 is made up of 12 amino acids. With 3 bases clipped from V and 9 bases from J, the junction kept 2 bases outside the gene matches. CDR3 bases read: TGCAGTGCTAGTCAGGGGGGTTCACCC. This encodes CSASQGGSP. From start to end, the CDR3 is CSASQGGSPLHF.

In this sample, this clone turned up many times. The CDR3 end lies 3 residues beyond the end of the read and is filled in from the germline J gene. V is TRBV13 and J is TRBJ2-3; the match to TRBD2 covers 13 bases. CDR3 length: 21 residues. Germline V lookup: CDR1 PRHDT, CDR2 FYEKMQ (reference sequence). With 2 bases clipped from V and 2 bases from J, the junction kept 16 bases outside the gene matches. CDR3 bases read: TGTGCCAGCAGCTTATCCGTCCCTCTTTTCGGACTAGCGGGGGCCACAGATACG. It codes for CASSLSVPLFGLAGATDT. From start to end, the CDR3 is CASSLSVPLFGLAGATDTQYF. Full variable domain (outside the CDR3, taken from reference TRBV13 and TRBJ2-3): AAGVIQSPRHLIKEKRETATLKCYPIPRHDTVYWYQQGPGQDPQFLISFYEKMQSDKGSIPDRFSAQQFSDYHSELNMSSLELGDSALYFCASSLSVPLFGLAGATDTQYFGPGTRLTVL.

This clone was counted ten times or more. The read terminates 3 residues ahead of where the CDR3 ends, so the germline J gene completes it. The chain is built from TRBV5-6 and TRBJ1-2; D is unclear. The CDR3 loop spans 13 amino acids. Germline CDR1 is SGHDT and CDR2 is YYEEEE. This CDR3 is CASTNPARGSYTF. Partial CDR3 DNA: TGTGCCAGCACCAACCCGGCCCGCGGGAGC.

This clone is medium-sized in the sample. The read falls 3 residues short of the CDR3 end, and the missing part is taken from the germline J gene. The chain recombines TRBV18 with TRBJ1-1, with TRBD1 as a possible D gene (5 bases). The CDR3 is 15 residues long. V was shortened by 3 bases and J by 4 bases, with 15 bases between the two germline ends. Germline V lookup: CDR1 KGHSH, CDR2 LQKENI. Partial CDR3 DNA: TGTGCCAGCTCACCCCTGGGAGGGGAGGTCACTGAA. Translated: CASSPLGGEVTE. The whole CDR3 region reads CASSPLGGEVTEAFF.

This clone was seen many times. Read data end 3 residues before the CDR3 end; the end is taken from the germline J gene. The chain recombines TRBV7-9 with TRBJ1-2, with D maybe TRBD1 (5 bases). With 7 bases removed from V and 5 bases from J, the gap between germline ends came to 20 bases. Germline V gene sequence: CDR1 SEHNR, CDR2 FQNEAQ (reference sequence). The CDR3 extends over 15 amino acids. CDR3 protein: CASTGGAANGYGYTF. The covered CDR3 bases are TGTGCCAGCACCGGCGGGGCAGCCAATGGGTATGGC.

There are many counts of this clone. Sequencing ends 3 residues short of the CDR3 end; the germline J gene provides the rest. The chain joins TRBV5-1 to TRBJ2-2; 9 nucleotides align to TRBD1. V lost 4 bases to trimming and J lost 3 bases; unmatched junction nucleotides: 10. The germline V gene has CDR1 SGHRS and CDR2 YFSETQ. The CDR3 covers 17 residues. CDR3 DNA (partial): TGCGCCAGCAGCATACTCGAACAGGGGGCCTACACCGGGGAG. Protein sequence: CASSILEQGAYTGE. The complete CDR3 reads CASSILEQGAYTGELFF.

This clone was seen many times. The read is 3 residues too short to cover the CDR3 end, so that end is filled in from the germline J gene. The J gene is TRBJ1-6, the V gene TRBV2; 7 bases fit TRBD1. Per the germline V gene, CDR1 is SNHLY and CDR2 is FYNNEI. CDR3 length: 13 residues. V lost 5 bases and J lost 11; bases outside the gene matches: 6. The CDR3 loop is CASSLSGGAPLHF. The part of the CDR3 DNA that was read is TGTGCCAGCAGTTTGTCAGGGGGTGCACCC.

This clone has ten or more counts. The read gets to within 3 residues of the CDR3 end, and the germline J gene fills in the rest. The chain combines TRBV7-9 with TRBJ2-3; the D is unclear. V lost 1 base and J 6 bases, leaving 11 bases between the germline ends. The CDR3 is 14 residues long. Germline-derived CDR1 and CDR2 are SEHNR and FQNEAQ (reference sequence). CDR3 in amino acids: CASSLVAGQDTQYF. The covered CDR3 bases are TGTGCCAGCAGCTTAGTCGCAGGTCAGGATACG.

This clone has ten or more counts. The CDR3 end lies 3 residues beyond the end of the read and is filled in from the germline J gene. This sequence joins TRBV7-2 and TRBJ2-2; the match to TRBD1 covers 7 bases. CDR3 length: 14 residues. After removal of 3 bases from V and 9 bases from J, the junction contained 7 bases not matched to a gene. The germline gives CDR1 SGHTA, CDR2 FQGNSA. CDR3 region: CASSLDRSVRELFF. The DNA read from the CDR3 is TGTGCCAGCAGCTTGGACAGGTCCGTGAGGGAG.

This clone was counted ten times or more. The CDR3 extends 3 residues past the end of the read, so its final part is completed from the germline J gene. The chain employs TRBV5-1 and TRBJ1-2; 10 nucleotides line up with TRBD1. The CDR3 covers 18 residues. The germline V gene encodes CDR1 SGHRS and CDR2 YFSETQ. The CDR3 DNA, read in part, is TGCGCCAGCAGCTCCATCGTGGGGGGGGGACAGGGGAGGAGCGGC. Translated, it gives CASSSIVGGGQGRSG. The full CDR3 sequence reads CASSSIVGGGQGRSGYTF. The full variable domain, completed using reference TRBV5-1 and TRBJ1-2, is KAGVTQTPRYLIKTRGQQVTLSCSPISGHRSVSWYQQTPGQGLQFLFEYFSETQRNKGNFPGRFSGRQFSNSRSEMNVSTLELGDSALYLCASSSIVGGGQGRSGYTFGSGTRLTVV.

In this sample, this clone turned up many times. The observed sequence ends 3 residues before the CDR3 terminus, with the missing tail filled in from the germline J gene. The chain uses TRBV6-2 or TRBV6-3 and TRBJ1-6, with 9 bases lining up with TRBD1. CDR1 MNHEY and CDR2 SVGEGT come from the germline V gene. The CDR3 covers 15 residues. Trimming cost V 7 bases and J 7 bases; bases outside gene matches: 8. The chain's CDR3 is CASTIQGARNSPLHF. The DNA read from the CDR3 is TGTGCCAGCACAATACAGGGGGCACGGAATTCACCC.

This clone appeared many times. The CDR3 end is not reached by the read, which stops 3 residues before it; the germline J gene fills it in. J is TRBJ2-3 and V is TRBV20-1, with TRBD2 identical over 7 bases. Germline CDR1 is DFQATT and CDR2 is SNEGSKA (reference sequence). This CDR3 spans 16 amino acids. V shed 6 bases and J 0 bases; nucleotides not matched to a gene: 12. CDR3 sequence reads: CSAALTGGASTDTQYF. CDR3 bases read: TGCAGTGCAGCCCTAACGGGGGGTGCTAGCACAGATACG.

This clone was detected ten times or more. Read sequence stops 3 residues before the CDR3 end, and the germline J gene provides the missing end. The chain is built from TRBV28 and TRBJ2-7; 9 bases align to TRBD1. Trimming removed 5 bases from V and 3 bases from J; junction bases left unmatched: 11. There are 16 residues in the CDR3. The V gene's germline CDR1 is MDHEN and CDR2 SYDVKM. Incomplete CDR3 DNA: TGTGCCAGCAGTACACAGGGGGCCTACTACTACTACGAG. Amino acids: CASSTQGAYYYYE. The entire CDR3 protein reads CASSTQGAYYYYEQYF.

This clone was picked up many times. Coverage ceases 3 residues before the CDR3 finishes, and the germline J gene fills in the end. This chain joins TRBV7-9 and TRBJ1-1, with D maybe TRBD1 (6 bases). This CDR3 is built from 14 residues. CDR1 is SEHNR and CDR2 is FQNEAQ in the germline V gene (reference sequence). The ends were cut back, 0 bases at V and 1 base at J, with 6 bases in the middle. This CDR3 is CASSLATGNTEAFF. Incomplete CDR3 DNA: TGTGCCAGCAGCTTAGCGACAGGGAACACTGAA.

This clone was detected ten times or more. The sequenced part of the CDR3 DNA is TGTGCCAGCGCGGGACAGGGGGCTGACTATGGC. This gives the protein CASAGQGADYG. The CDR3 reads in full as CASAGQGADYGYTF. The chain carries TRBV2 and TRBJ1-2; 12 nucleotides match TRBD1. The CDR3 extends 3 residues past the end of the read, so its final part is completed from the germline J gene. The germline CDR1 and CDR2 sequences are SNHLY and FYNNEI. The junction had 4 bases not matched to a gene; V was cut back by 8 bases and J by 3 bases. The CDR3 is 14 residues long.

This clone was counted many times. The CDR3 is cut off 3 residues early in the read; its end comes from the germline J gene. V usage is TRBV5-1 and J usage is TRBJ2-1; a possible D gene is TRBD1 (6 bases). Trimming took 0 bases from V and 2 from J, leaving 6 bases between them. This CDR3 region has 14 residues. From germline, CDR1 is SGHRS and CDR2 YFSETQ. Partial CDR3 DNA: TGCGCCAGCAGCTTGGAGGGGGCCTACAATGAG. It translates to CASSLEGAYNE. Given in full, the CDR3 is CASSLEGAYNEQFF.

This clone came up many times. The CDR3 goes on 3 residues after the read ends, and that part is filled in from the germline J gene. The chain couples TRBV7-2 to TRBJ2-7; 7 positions agree with TRBD1. Germline values: CDR1 SGHTA, CDR2 FQGNSA. V lost 6 bases to trimming and J lost 5 bases; unmatched junction nucleotides: 10. CDR3 length: 14 residues. The CDR3 bases that were read are TGTGCCAGCAGATGGCAGGGGGTTCGGCACGAG. It specifies CASRWQGVRHE. The complete CDR3 reads CASRWQGVRHEQYF.